The present TCR beta chain was sequenced within a study of a mutant IDH1 vaccine in newly diagnosed glioma. Produced via immunoSEQ multiplex PCR; TCRdb's table is partial and in-frame only. Of about 98,000 clones in the sample, 70% to 90% were seen once. Time point indicated: baseline, week 1 (first vaccination visit). Treatment indicated: pre-vaccination baseline after standard-of-care therapy. Losses at the gene ends were 6 bases for V and 10 bases for J; bases not matched to a gene: 8. CDR1 is MNHEY and CDR2 is SMNVEV in the germline V gene (reference sequence). This CDR3 comprises 14 residues. This clonotype originated in a woman aged 45-65 years with glioma. Sequenced material: PBMCs, taken from a glioma patient treated with radiotherapy, temozolomide or both. The rearrangement links TRBV27 to TRBJ1-6; 8 bases match TRBD1. The CDR3 bases are TGTGCCAGCAGAATTGACAGGGGAGGATCACCCCTCCACTTT. Translating it yields CASRIDRGGSPLHF.